The sequence of this TCR beta chain was determined in a study of T cells in women clearing cervical HPV infection. Across the whole study: HLA type could not be excluded as a confounder.

The assay was immunoSEQ multiplex PCR, and TCRdb's table has in-frame clones only and misses some. The clone table shows 30,000 to 45,000 clones, with the ten largest holding around 1.7%. A remark on this clone: The CDR3 end falls 3 residues outside the read, so it is completed with the germline J gene.

CDR3 length: 14 residues. Germline-derived CDR1 and CDR2 are SNHLY and FYNNEI. This receptor was taken from a woman aged 18 to 75 with a cervical HPV16 infection that either progressed to CIN3+ or cleared (not recorded which). Source material: blood buffy coat. V and J are TRBV2 and TRBJ2-3; weak D call: TRBD1 (6 bases). Incomplete CDR3 DNA: TGTGCCAGCAGTGAAGCGTGGGGGCAAGGAACG. Protein product: CASSEAWGQGT. The full CDR3 sequence reads CASSEAWGQGTQYF.